The 8 T cell receptor beta chains listed next were all sequenced from one sample in a study of blood T cell repertoires in COVID-19. The assay was immunoSEQ multiplex PCR, and TCRdb's table has in-frame clones only and misses some. The table shows about 110,000 clones, with about 90% occurring only once. Sample: peripheral blood. Receptor source: a human donor in a cohort sampled during active COVID-19.

The rearrangement joins TRBV5-1 to TRBJ2-7; D is unclear. This CDR3 has 13 amino acids. Trimming stripped 0 bases from V and 3 bases from J, with 7 bases between. Germline V gene lookup returns CDR1 SGHRS and CDR2 YFSETQ. CDR3 amino acids: CASSLGTNYEQYF. In nucleotides, the CDR3 is TGCGCCAGCAGCTTGGGCACAAACTACGAGCAGTACTTC.

The chain uses TRBV7-3 and TRBJ2-1; D is unresolved. V gave up 5 bases and J gave up 0 bases, with 5 bases separating them. The CDR3 spans 13 residues. CDR1 is SGHTA, CDR2 FQGTGA, per germline. The CDR3 region is CASSPSSYNEQFF. Here the CDR3 DNA reads TGTGCCAGCAGCCCGAGCTCCTACAATGAGCAGTTCTTC.

The chain has TRBV5-1 and TRBJ2-7; D is uncertain. There are 11 residues in the CDR3. Per germline, CDR1 SGHRS and CDR2 YFSETQ. Trimming stripped 3 bases from V and 1 base from J, with 2 bases between. CDR3 nucleotide sequence: TGCGCCAGCAGCTCTTCCTACGAGCAGTACTTC. Protein: CASSSSYEQYF.

V is TRBV5-4 and J is TRBJ1-2; TRBD1 aligns across 7 bases. The CDR3 length is 16 residues. CDR1 is SGHNT, CDR2 YYREEE, per germline (reference sequence). With 4 bases clipped from V and 1 base from J, the junction kept 10 bases outside the gene matches. The CDR3 DNA reads as TGTGCCAGCAGCCCAGCGCCGGGACAGATTAACTATGGCTACACCTTC. Its translation is CASSPAPGQINYGYTF.

The chain employs TRBV6-5 and TRBJ2-1, with TRBD2 matching over 8 bases. The germline CDR1 and CDR2 sequences are MNHEY and SVGAGI. The trim removed 8 bases at V and 10 bases at J, leaving 10 bases unmatched. The CDR3 totals 13 residues. CDR3 nucleotides: TGTGCCAGCCTTCCCCAGCGGGAGAAAGAGCAGTTCTTC. Protein product: CASLPQREKEQFF.

This clone was found a few times. This chain connects TRBV9 to TRBJ2-1, with TRBD2 matching over 10 bases. The CDR3 is made up of 20 amino acids. Per germline, CDR1 SGDLS and CDR2 YYNGEE. V was clipped by 2 bases and J by 8 bases; unmatched bases: 22. Here the CDR3 DNA reads TGTGCCAGCAGCGTCTTAGCGGGAGGTATCCCCTCCTCCCGGAAAGATGAGCAGTTCTTC. Residues: CASSVLAGGIPSSRKDEQFF. The full variable domain, in which reference TRBV9 and TRBJ2-1 provide the parts outside the CDR3, is DSGVTQTPKHLITATGQRVTLRCSPRSGDLSVYWYQQSLDQGLQFLIQYYNGEERAKGNILERFSAQQFPDLHSELNLSSLELGDSALYFCASSVLAGGIPSSRKDEQFFGPGTRLTVL.

The V gene is TRBV19, the J gene TRBJ1-1; TRBD1 might be the D (6 bases). The length of the CDR3 is 13 residues. In germline, CDR1 is LNHDA, CDR2 SQIVND (reference sequence). V was pared by 5 bases and J by 4 bases, with 11 bases between. The CDR3 reads CASSPGGGTEAFF. The CDR3 coding sequence is TGTGCCAGTAGTCCGGGAGGGGGCACTGAAGCTTTCTTT.

The DNA for the CDR3 is TGTGCCATCAGTGAGTCGGCGGCGAACACTGAAGCTTTCTTT. Amino acids: CAISESAANTEAFF. This chain uses TRBV10-3 with TRBJ1-1; D is unclear. The CDR3 loop spans 14 amino acids. CDR1 is ENHRY, CDR2 SYGVKD, per germline. Trimming stripped 0 bases from V and 1 base from J, with 6 bases between.